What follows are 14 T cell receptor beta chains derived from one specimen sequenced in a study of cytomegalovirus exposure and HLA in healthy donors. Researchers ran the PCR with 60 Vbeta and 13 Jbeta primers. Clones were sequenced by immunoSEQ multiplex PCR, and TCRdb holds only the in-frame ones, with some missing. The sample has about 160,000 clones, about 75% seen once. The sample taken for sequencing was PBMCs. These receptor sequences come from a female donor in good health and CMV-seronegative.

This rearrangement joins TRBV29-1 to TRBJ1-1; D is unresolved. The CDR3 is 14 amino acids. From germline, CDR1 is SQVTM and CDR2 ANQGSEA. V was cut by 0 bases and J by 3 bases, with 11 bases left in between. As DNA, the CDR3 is TGCAGCGTTGAAGATCAGGCAGGATACACTGAAGCTTTCTTT. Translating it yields CSVEDQAGYTEAFF.

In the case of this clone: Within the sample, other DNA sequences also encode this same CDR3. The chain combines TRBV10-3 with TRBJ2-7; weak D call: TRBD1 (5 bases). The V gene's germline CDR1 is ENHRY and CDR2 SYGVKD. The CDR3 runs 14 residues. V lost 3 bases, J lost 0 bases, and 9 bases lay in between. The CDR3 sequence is CAISDTGNSYEQYF. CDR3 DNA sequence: TGTGCCATCAGTGACACAGGTAACTCCTACGAGCAGTACTTC.

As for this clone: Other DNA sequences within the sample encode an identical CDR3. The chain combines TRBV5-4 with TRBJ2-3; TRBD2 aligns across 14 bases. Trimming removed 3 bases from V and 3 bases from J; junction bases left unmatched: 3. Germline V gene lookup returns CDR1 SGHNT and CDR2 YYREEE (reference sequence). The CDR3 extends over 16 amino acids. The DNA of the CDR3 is TGTGCCAGCAGCTCGGGACTAGCGGGAGTAACAGATACGCAGTATTTT. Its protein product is CASSSGLAGVTDTQYF.

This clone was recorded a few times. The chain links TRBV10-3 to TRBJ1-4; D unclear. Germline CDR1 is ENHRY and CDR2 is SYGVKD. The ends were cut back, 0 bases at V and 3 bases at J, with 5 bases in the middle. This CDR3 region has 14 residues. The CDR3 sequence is CAISESGPNEKLFF. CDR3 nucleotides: TGTGCCATCAGTGAGTCGGGCCCTAATGAAAAACTGTTTTTT.

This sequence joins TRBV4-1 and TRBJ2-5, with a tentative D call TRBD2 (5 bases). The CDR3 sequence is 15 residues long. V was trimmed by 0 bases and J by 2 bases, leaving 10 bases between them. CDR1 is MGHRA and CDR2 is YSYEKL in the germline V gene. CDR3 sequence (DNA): TGCGCCAGCAGCCAAGACCCACTAGATCAAGAGACCCAGTACTTC. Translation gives CASSQDPLDQETQYF.

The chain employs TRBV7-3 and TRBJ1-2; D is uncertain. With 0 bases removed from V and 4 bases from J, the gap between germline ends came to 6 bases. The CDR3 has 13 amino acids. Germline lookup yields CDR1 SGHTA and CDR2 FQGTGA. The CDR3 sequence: CASSLTGGYGYTF. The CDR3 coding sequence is TGTGCCAGCAGCTTAACGGGAGGCTATGGCTACACCTTC.

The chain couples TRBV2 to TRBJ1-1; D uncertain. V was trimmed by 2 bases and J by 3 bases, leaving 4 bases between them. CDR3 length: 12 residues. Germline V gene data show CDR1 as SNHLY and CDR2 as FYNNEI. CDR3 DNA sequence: TGTGCCAGCAGTGAACAGTACACTGAAGCTTTCTTT. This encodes CASSEQYTEAFF. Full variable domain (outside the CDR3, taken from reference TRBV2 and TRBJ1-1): EPEVTQTPSHQVTQMGQEVILRCVPISNHLYFYWYRQILGQKVEFLVSFYNNEISEKSEIFDDQFSVERPDGSNFTLKIRSTKLEDSAMYFCASSEQYTEAFFGQGTRLTVV.

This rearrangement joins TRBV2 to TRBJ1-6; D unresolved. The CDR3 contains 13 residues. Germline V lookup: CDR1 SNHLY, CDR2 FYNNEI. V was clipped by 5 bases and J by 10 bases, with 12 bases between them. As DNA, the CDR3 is TGTGCCAGCAGTACGCAACCTAACTCACCCCTCCACTTT. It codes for CASSTQPNSPLHF.

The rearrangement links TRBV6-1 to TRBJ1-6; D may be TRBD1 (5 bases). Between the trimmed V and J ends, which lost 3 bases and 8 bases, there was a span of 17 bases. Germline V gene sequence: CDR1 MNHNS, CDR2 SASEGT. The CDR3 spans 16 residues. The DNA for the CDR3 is TGTGCCAGCAGTGATGGAACAGGTCAAGTGGATTCACCCCTCCACTTT. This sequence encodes CASSDGTGQVDSPLHF.

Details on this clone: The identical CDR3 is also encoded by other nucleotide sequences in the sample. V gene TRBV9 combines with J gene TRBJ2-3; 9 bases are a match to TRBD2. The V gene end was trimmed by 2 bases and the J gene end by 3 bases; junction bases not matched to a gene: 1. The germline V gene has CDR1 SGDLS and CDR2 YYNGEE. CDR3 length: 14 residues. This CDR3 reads CASSVSGSTDTQYF. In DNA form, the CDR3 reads TGTGCCAGCAGCGTTAGCGGGAGTACAGATACGCAGTATTTT. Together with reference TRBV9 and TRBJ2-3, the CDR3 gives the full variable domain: DSGVTQTPKHLITATGQRVTLRCSPRSGDLSVYWYQQSLDQGLQFLIQYYNGEERAKGNILERFSAQQFPDLHSELNLSSLELGDSALYFCASSVSGSTDTQYFGPGTRLTVL.

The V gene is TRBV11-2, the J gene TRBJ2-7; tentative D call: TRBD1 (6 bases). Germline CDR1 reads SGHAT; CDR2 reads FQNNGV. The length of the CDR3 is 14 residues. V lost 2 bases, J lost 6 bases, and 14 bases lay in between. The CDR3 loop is CASSLIWGQAEQYF. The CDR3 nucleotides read TGTGCCAGCAGCTTAATTTGGGGGCAGGCCGAGCAGTACTTC.

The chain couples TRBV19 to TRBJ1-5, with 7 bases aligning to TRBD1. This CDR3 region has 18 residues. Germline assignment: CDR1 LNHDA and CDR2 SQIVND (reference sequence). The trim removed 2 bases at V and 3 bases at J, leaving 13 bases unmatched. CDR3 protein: CASSIWPGGENLNQPQHF. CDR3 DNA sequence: TGTGCCAGTAGTATATGGCCAGGGGGTGAGAACCTCAATCAGCCCCAGCATTTT.

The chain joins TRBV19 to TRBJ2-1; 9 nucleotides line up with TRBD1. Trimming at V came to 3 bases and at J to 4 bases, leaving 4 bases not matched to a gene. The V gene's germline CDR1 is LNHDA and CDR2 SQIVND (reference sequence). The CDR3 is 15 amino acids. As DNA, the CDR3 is TGTGCCAGTAGTATTGACAGGGGGGCATACAATGAGCAGTTCTTC. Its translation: CASSIDRGAYNEQFF. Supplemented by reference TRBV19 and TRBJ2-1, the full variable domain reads DGGITQSPKYLFRKEGQNVTLSCEQNLNHDAMYWYRQDPGQGLRLIYYSQIVNDFQKGDIAEGYSVSREKKESFPLTVTSAQKNPTAFYLCASSIDRGAYNEQFFGPGTRLTVL.

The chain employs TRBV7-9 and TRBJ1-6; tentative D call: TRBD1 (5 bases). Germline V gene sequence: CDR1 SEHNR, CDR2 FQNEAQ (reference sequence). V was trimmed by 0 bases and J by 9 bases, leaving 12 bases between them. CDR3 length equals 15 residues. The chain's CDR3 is CASSLARGEVSPLHF. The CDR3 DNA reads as TGTGCCAGCAGCTTAGCGCGGGGGGAGGTTTCACCCCTCCACTTT.